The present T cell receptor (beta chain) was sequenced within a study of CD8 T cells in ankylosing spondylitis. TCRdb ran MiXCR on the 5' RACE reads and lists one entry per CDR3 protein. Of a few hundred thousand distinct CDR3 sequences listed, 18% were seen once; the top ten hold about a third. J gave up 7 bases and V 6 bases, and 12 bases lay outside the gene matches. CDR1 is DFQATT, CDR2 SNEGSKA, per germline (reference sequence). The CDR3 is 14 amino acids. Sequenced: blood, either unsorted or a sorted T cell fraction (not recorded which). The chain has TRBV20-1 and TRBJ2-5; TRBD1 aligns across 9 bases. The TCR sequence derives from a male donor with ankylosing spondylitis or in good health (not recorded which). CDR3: CSAPRDRVTGTQYF. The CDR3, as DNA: TGCAGTGCCCCCCGGGACAGGGTAACAGGGACCCAGTACTTC.